These 19 T cell receptor beta chains came from one sample sequenced in a study of cytomegalovirus exposure and HLA in healthy donors. Primers: 60 Vbeta forward and 13 Jbeta reverse. Sequencing used immunoSEQ multiplex PCR; TCRdb keeps in-frame clones, though not all of them. The data contain about 110,000 clones, about 80% of them singletons. Sequenced sample: PBMCs. The receptors shown here come from a woman aged 50 to 60 in good health and CMV-seropositive.

V and J are TRBV7-2 and TRBJ2-7; 15 bases map to TRBD2. V shed 8 bases, J shed 0 bases, and the junction held 2 bases outside the gene matches. Germline V lookup: CDR1 SGHTA, CDR2 FQGNSA. The CDR3 has 15 residues. For the CDR3, the DNA is TGTGCCAGCGGGACTAGCGGGGGGAGCTCCTACGAGCAGTACTTC. This codes for CASGTSGGSSYEQYF. The variable domain in full, with the rest retrieved from reference TRBV7-2 and TRBJ2-7, is GAGVSQSPSNKVTEKGKDVELRCDPISGHTALYWYRQSLGQGLEFLIYFQGNSAPDKSGLPSDRFSAERTGGSVSTLTIQRTQQEDSAVYLCASGTSGGSSYEQYFGPGTRLTVT.

The chain has TRBV5-6 and TRBJ1-4, with D maybe TRBD1 (5 bases). The V end was cut by 0 bases, the J end by 5 bases, with 8 bases between. Germline assignment: CDR1 SGHDT and CDR2 YYEEEE. CDR3 length: 14 residues. CDR3 amino acids: CASSLGQGNEKLFF. DNA of the CDR3: TGTGCCAGCAGCTTGGGTCAGGGCAATGAAAAACTGTTTTTT. Looking up the rest from reference TRBV5-6 and TRBJ1-4 gives the full variable domain: DAGVTQSPTHLIKTRGQQVTLRCSPKSGHDTVSWYQQALGQGPQFIFQYYEEEERQRGNFPDRFSGHQFPNYSSELNVNALLLGDSALYLCASSLGQGNEKLFFGSGTQLSVL.

Here the CDR3 reads CASSLAPDTQYF. The CDR3 nucleotides are TGTGCCAGCAGCCTAGCTCCAGATACGCAGTATTTT. The chain has TRBV6-6 and TRBJ2-3; possibly TRBD2 for D (5 bases). V dropped 6 bases and J dropped 4 bases, with 8 bases sitting between them. Germline loops: CDR1 MNHNY, CDR2 SVGAGI (reference sequence). CDR3 length equals 12 residues.

This sequence joins TRBV13 and TRBJ2-1; 8 bases agree with TRBD2. Germline V gene lookup returns CDR1 PRHDT and CDR2 FYEKMQ (reference sequence). The CDR3 has 18 residues. V shed 2 bases and J 1 base; nucleotides not matched to a gene: 10. The CDR3 region has the DNA TGTGCCAGCAGCTTAAGGGGTGGCGGGGGGAGGTCCTACAATGAGCAGTTCTTC. It specifies CASSLRGGGGRSYNEQFF.

J is TRBJ2-7 and V is TRBV6-1, with TRBD1 matching over 7 bases. Germline V lookup: CDR1 MNHNS, CDR2 SASEGT. This CDR3 is built from 15 residues. After removal of 2 bases from V and 4 bases from J, the junction contained 8 bases not matched to a gene. CDR3 coding DNA: TGTGCCAGCAGTGAATTTGGGACAGCCACATACGAGCAGTACTTC. Amino acids: CASSEFGTATYEQYF.

The chain links TRBV19 to TRBJ1-1; no definite D call. The V gene lost 3 bases and the J gene lost 0 bases, with 5 bases spanning the gap. The CDR3 is made up of 13 amino acids. CDR1 is LNHDA, CDR2 SQIVND, per germline (reference sequence). CDR3 DNA sequence: TGTGCCAGTAGTATTCGGTTGAACACTGAAGCTTTCTTT. This translates into CASSIRLNTEAFF.

The chain has TRBV18 and TRBJ2-7; 10 nucleotides agree with TRBD1. Unmatched junction bases numbered 1, after V lost 5 bases and J lost 3 bases. There are 13 residues in the CDR3. Germline loops: CDR1 KGHSH, CDR2 LQKENI. The CDR3 loop reads CASSGQGDYEQYF. For the CDR3, the DNA is TGTGCCAGCTCAGGACAGGGGGACTACGAGCAGTACTTC.

J is TRBJ2-1 and V is TRBV6-1, with TRBD1 as a possible D gene (6 bases). The CDR3 has 16 residues. In germline, CDR1 is MNHNS, CDR2 SASEGT. Trimming shortened V by 1 base and J by 7 bases, and 17 bases separated the two germline ends. The CDR3 is CASSEVWSGQGNEQFF. The CDR3 nucleotides are TGTGCCAGCAGTGAAGTTTGGAGTGGGCAGGGGAATGAGCAGTTCTTC.

This clone was seen only once. This chain uses TRBV11-1 with TRBJ1-4; D possibly corresponds to TRBD1 (5 bases). The V and J ends lost 3 bases and 2 bases respectively, with 13 bases between them. Germline-derived CDR1 and CDR2 are SGHAT and FQDESV (reference sequence). The CDR3 covers 16 residues. CDR3 amino acids: CASSLGLGSTNEKLFF. In nucleotides, the CDR3 is TGTGCCAGCAGCTTGGGGCTTGGCAGCACTAATGAAAAACTGTTTTTT.

The chain joins TRBV6-5 to TRBJ2-5; D not resolved. V shed 7 bases and J shed 4 bases, with 10 bases lying between them. Germline V gives CDR1 MNHEY, CDR2 SVGAGI. CDR3 length: 12 amino acids. The CDR3 region is CASTGDSETQYF. DNA for the CDR3: TGTGCCAGCACCGGAGATTCAGAGACCCAGTACTTC.

The CDR3 DNA reads TGTGCCAGCAGCCCTCGCCGGGACTTCTATGGCTACACCTTC. Translated, it gives CASSPRRDFYGYTF. The chain is built from TRBV16 and TRBJ1-2, with a tentative D call TRBD1 (5 bases). The V gene lost 4 bases and the J gene lost 4 bases, with 13 bases spanning the gap. The CDR3 length is 14 residues. Germline values: CDR1 KGHSY, CDR2 FQNENV.

The chain links TRBV5-4 to TRBJ2-1; 13 positions agree with TRBD2. CDR3 length: 16 amino acids. V trimming: 4 bases; J trimming: 1 base; junction bases outside the gene matches: 2. The germline gives CDR1 SGHNT, CDR2 YYREEE (reference sequence). The CDR3 sequence: CASSPLAGGSYNEQFF. The CDR3 DNA is TGTGCCAGCAGCCCACTAGCGGGAGGGTCCTACAATGAGCAGTTCTTC.

This clone was counted only a few times. V usage is TRBV6-5 and J usage is TRBJ1-1; no clear D gene. Germline V gene sequence: CDR1 MNHEY, CDR2 SVGAGI. The V end lost 5 bases, the J end lost 0 bases, and 10 bases lay between the germline ends. The CDR3 runs to 14 residues. This CDR3 reads CASSVEQLNTEAFF. The DNA for the CDR3 is TGTGCCAGCAGTGTGGAACAGTTGAACACTGAAGCTTTCTTT.

V usage is TRBV27 and J usage is TRBJ2-2; D is ambiguous. Germline V gene lookup returns CDR1 MNHEY and CDR2 SMNVEV (reference sequence). The CDR3 contains 13 residues. Trimming shortened V by 2 bases and J by 4 bases, and 5 bases separated the two germline ends. The CDR3 DNA is TGTGCCAGCAGTTTAAGCACCACCGGGGAGCTGTTTTTT. Protein sequence: CASSLSTTGELFF.

The chain joins TRBV2 to TRBJ1-1; TRBD1 might be the D (5 bases). Germline assignment: CDR1 SNHLY and CDR2 FYNNEI. The CDR3 has 12 residues. V dropped 9 bases and J dropped 1 base, with 9 bases sitting between them. The CDR3 sequence is CASTTENTEAFF. Here the CDR3 DNA reads TGTGCCAGTACGACAGAGAACACTGAAGCTTTCTTT. The complete variable domain, with remaining parts taken from reference TRBV2 and TRBJ1-1, reads EPEVTQTPSHQVTQMGQEVILRCVPISNHLYFYWYRQILGQKVEFLVSFYNNEISEKSEIFDDQFSVERPDGSNFTLKIRSTKLEDSAMYFCASTTENTEAFFGQGTRLTVV.

The genes are TRBV11-3 and TRBJ2-3; D remains ambiguous. V lost 1 base and J 0 bases, leaving 11 bases between the germline ends. Germline loops: CDR1 SGHNT, CDR2 YENEEA. The CDR3 loop spans 16 amino acids. The CDR3 here is CASSLVCGPSTDTQYF. The CDR3 nucleotides read TGTGCCAGCAGCTTAGTATGCGGCCCTAGCACAGATACGCAGTATTTT.

The chain recombines TRBV2 with TRBJ2-5; D is possibly TRBD1 (8 bases). V was pared by 5 bases and J by 5 bases, with 15 bases between. The CDR3 contains 14 residues. Germline lookup yields CDR1 SNHLY and CDR2 FYNNEI. The CDR3 region is CASSYRGGRETQYF. CDR3 in DNA: TGTGCCAGCAGTTACAGGGGGGGAAGGGAGACCCAGTACTTC.

CDR3 amino acids: CASSVGTASTYEQYF. The CDR3 coding sequence is TGTGCCAGCAGCGTAGGGACAGCCTCGACCTACGAGCAGTACTTC. The J gene is TRBJ2-7, the V gene TRBV9; maybe TRBD1 (6 bases). V lost 0 bases to trimming and J lost 2 bases, with 12 bases between them. This CDR3 spans 15 amino acids. CDR1 and CDR2 from the germline V gene are SGDLS and YYNGEE.

The chain couples TRBV27 to TRBJ2-1; 8 bases match TRBD2. There are 16 residues in the CDR3. Germline loops: CDR1 MNHEY, CDR2 SMNVEV (reference sequence). J gave up 3 bases and V 2 bases, and 6 bases lay outside the gene matches. The CDR3 here is CASSLRAGGYYNEQFF. The CDR3 DNA is TGTGCCAGCAGTTTACGCGCGGGAGGCTACTACAATGAGCAGTTCTTC.